This TCR beta chain comes out of a study of cytomegalovirus exposure and HLA in healthy donors. At the level of the study: As an earlier analysis found, 180 million or so T cells yielded about 120 million unique TCR beta sequences.

Notes on the study in general: Reportedly, TCR beta sequences accurately predicted HLA-A and HLA-B alleles in most subjects. Relative to equally common others, HLA-associated TCR beta chains showed greater clonal expansion in a later analysis. The study listed around 150 cytomegalovirus-associated TCR beta chains.

Primers included in the PCR were 60 Vbeta and 13 Jbeta primers. Sequencing used immunoSEQ multiplex PCR; TCRdb keeps in-frame clones, though not all of them. The table includes under 150,000 clones, approximately 75% detected once. The CDR3 consists of 15 residues. Per the germline V gene, CDR1 is SEHNR and CDR2 is FQNEAQ (reference sequence). As concerns this clone: Its matching antigen is unknown. The junction departs from germline at one end; a sequencing error may be responsible.

The rearrangement joins TRBV7-9 to TRBJ2-5; D assignment may be TRBD1 or TRBD2 (5 bases each). This TCR was sampled from a male donor in good health and CMV-seronegative. The sequenced sample was PBMCs. The DNA of the CDR3 is TGTTCCAGCAGCTTAGCGTTGGGGCGGCTTGAGACCCAGTACTTC. This gives the protein CSSSLALGRLETQYF.